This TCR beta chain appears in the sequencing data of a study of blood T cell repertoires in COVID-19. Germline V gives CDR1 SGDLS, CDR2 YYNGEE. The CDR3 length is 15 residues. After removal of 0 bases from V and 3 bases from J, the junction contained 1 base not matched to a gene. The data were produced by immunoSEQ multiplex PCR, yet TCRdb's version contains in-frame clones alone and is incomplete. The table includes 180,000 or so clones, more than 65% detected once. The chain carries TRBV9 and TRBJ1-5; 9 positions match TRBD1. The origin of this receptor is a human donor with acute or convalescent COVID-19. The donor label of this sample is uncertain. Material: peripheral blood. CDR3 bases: TGTGCCAGCAGCGTAGGGACAGGGGACAATCAGCCCCAGCATTTT. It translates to CASSVGTGDNQPQHF.